The clone carrying this T cell receptor beta chain appeared once. Its target is unknown. CDR1 is SEHNR, CDR2 FQNEAQ, per germline (reference sequence). The V gene lost 1 base and the J gene lost 3 bases, with 12 bases spanning the gap. The CDR3 has 15 amino acids. Primers: 60 Vbeta forward and 13 Jbeta reverse. TCRdb's table, derived via immunoSEQ multiplex PCR, lists solely in-frame clones and lacks some. This sample has around 300,000 clones, with 70% to 90% found just once. The sample belongs to a study of cytomegalovirus exposure and HLA in healthy donors. Study outcomes and limitations: More clonal expansion characterized HLA-associated TCR beta chains than equally common others in a later analysis. The classifier reportedly diagnosed cytomegalovirus status with high sensitivity and specificity.

The source of this sequence is a woman aged 18-29 years in good health and CMV-seronegative. The rearrangement joins TRBV7-9 to TRBJ1-1; D possibly corresponds to TRBD1 (6 bases). Sequences were obtained from PBMCs. CDR3 sequence reads: CASSLDRVSYTEAFF. In DNA form, the CDR3 reads TGTGCCAGCAGCTTAGACAGGGTATCTTACACTGAAGCTTTCTTT.